The 10 T cell receptor beta chains below come from one sample, sequenced in a study of blood T cell repertoires in COVID-19. Generated by immunoSEQ multiplex PCR, the TCRdb table keeps only in-frame clones and is missing some. The table includes under 550,000 clones, about 87% detected once. The sequencing sample was made of peripheral blood. The receptor set was obtained from a man younger than 35 with COVID-19, enrolled during active disease.

The CDR3 sequence is CASSFGQSYEQYF. The CDR3 DNA is TGCGCCAGCAGTTTTGGACAGTCCTACGAGCAGTACTTC. The chain joins TRBV5-1 to TRBJ2-7; D possibly corresponds to TRBD1 (6 bases). CDR3 length: 13 amino acids. Germline V gene data show CDR1 as SGHRS and CDR2 as YFSETQ. V dropped 5 bases and J dropped 1 base, with 10 bases sitting between them.

The DNA for the CDR3 is TGTGCCAGCAGCTTCGGGACAGACGAGCAGTACTTC. Translating gives CASSFGTDEQYF. The chain uses TRBV11-2 and TRBJ2-7; TRBD1 matches at 7 bases. V lost 3 bases, J lost 5 bases, and 1 base stayed unmatched. CDR1 and CDR2 (germline): SGHAT, FQNNGV. The CDR3 runs to 12 residues.

The chain combines TRBV24-1 with TRBJ2-3; D is possibly TRBD1 (6 bases). The CDR3 contains 13 residues. Trimming took off 10 bases at V and 5 bases at J, with 15 bases between the two ends. The germline V gene has CDR1 KGHDR and CDR2 SFDVKD. CDR3 bases: TGTGCCACAGCGCTACAGGGTGAAGATACGCAGTATTTT. It yields the protein CATALQGEDTQYF.

The CDR3 region is CASSLDRGEGGTEAFF. CDR3 DNA: TGCGCCAGCAGCCTGGACAGGGGGGAAGGAGGGACTGAAGCTTTCTTT. This chain links TRBV4-1 with TRBJ1-1, with 10 bases fitting TRBD1. The trim removed 4 bases at V and 5 bases at J, leaving 10 bases unmatched. The germline CDR1 and CDR2 sequences are MGHRA and YSYEKL. The CDR3 runs 16 residues.

The CDR3 sequence is CASSLADSLRSPLHF. CDR3 sequence (DNA): TGTGCCAGCAGCTTAGCGGACAGTCTAAGGTCACCCCTCCACTTT. The gene calls are TRBV7-9 and TRBJ1-6, with D maybe TRBD1 (6 bases). Trimming took 0 bases from V and 10 from J, leaving 13 bases between them. The CDR3 covers 15 residues. The germline V gene encodes CDR1 SEHNR and CDR2 FQNEAQ (reference sequence).

The chain links TRBV2 to TRBJ1-2, with D perhaps matching TRBD1 (6 bases). CDR3 size: 14 residues. In germline, CDR1 is SNHLY, CDR2 FYNNEI. The V and J ends lost 3 bases and 4 bases respectively, with 12 bases between them. In DNA, the CDR3 is TGTGCCAGCAGTGATCTCAGGGGAATCTATGGCTACACCTTC. This encodes CASSDLRGIYGYTF.

A single count supports this clone. The rearrangement links TRBV6-5 to TRBJ1-1, with TRBD1 matching 10 bases. The CDR3 totals 13 residues. V dropped 2 bases and J dropped 12; count of bases not matched to a gene: 6. Germline V gene data show CDR1 as MNHEY and CDR2 as SVGAGI. This CDR3 reads CASSYAGQGRSFF. CDR3 nucleotide sequence: TGTGCCAGCAGTTACGCGGGACAGGGGCGGTCTTTCTTT.

The chain couples TRBV10-1 to TRBJ2-7; 9 bases align to TRBD1. CDR3 length: 14 residues. CDR1 WNHNN and CDR2 SYGVQD come from the germline V gene (reference sequence). V was clipped by 4 bases and J by 0 bases; unmatched bases: 1. CDR3 bases: TGCGCCAGCAGTGGGGACAGGGCCTCCTACGAGCAGTACTTC. Translation: CASSGDRASYEQYF.

The V and J genes are TRBV4-1 and TRBJ2-7; 7 bases match TRBD2. Germline CDR1 and CDR2: MGHRA and YSYEKL. CDR3 length: 13 amino acids. With 3 bases clipped from V and 3 bases from J, the junction kept 2 bases outside the gene matches. The CDR3 region is CASSQWGGYEQYF. The CDR3 DNA reads TGCGCCAGCAGCCAGTGGGGGGGCTACGAGCAGTACTTC.

The rearrangement uses TRBV5-4 and TRBJ2-5, with D tentatively TRBD1 (5 bases). The V end lost 4 bases, the J end lost 1 base, and 11 bases lay between the germline ends. The germline gives CDR1 SGHNT, CDR2 YYREEE (reference sequence). The CDR3 length is 14 residues. The CDR3 region has the DNA TGTGCCAGCAGCATAGACAGATTCCAAGAGACCCAGTACTTC. It codes for CASSIDRFQETQYF.